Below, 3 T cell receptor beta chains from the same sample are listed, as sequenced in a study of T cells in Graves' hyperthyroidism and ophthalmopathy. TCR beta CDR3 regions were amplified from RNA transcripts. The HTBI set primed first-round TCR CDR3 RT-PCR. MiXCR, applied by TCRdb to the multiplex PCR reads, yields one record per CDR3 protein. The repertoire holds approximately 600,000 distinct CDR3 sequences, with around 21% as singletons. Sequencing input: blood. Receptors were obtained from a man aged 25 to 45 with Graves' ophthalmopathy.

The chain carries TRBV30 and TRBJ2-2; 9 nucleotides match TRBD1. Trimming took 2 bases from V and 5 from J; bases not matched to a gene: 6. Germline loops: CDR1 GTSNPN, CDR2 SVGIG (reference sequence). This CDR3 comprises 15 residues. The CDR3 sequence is CAWSPLQGATGELFF. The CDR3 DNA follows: TGTGCCTGGAGTCCCTTACAGGGGGCAACCGGGGAGCTGTTTTTT.

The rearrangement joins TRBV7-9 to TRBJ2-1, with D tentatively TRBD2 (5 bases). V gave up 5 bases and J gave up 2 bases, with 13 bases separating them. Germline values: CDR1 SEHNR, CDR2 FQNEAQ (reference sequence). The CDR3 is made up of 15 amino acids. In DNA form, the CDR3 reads TGTGCCAGCAGCCCCCCAGCGGACCCCTACAATGAGCAGTTCTTC. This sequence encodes CASSPPADPYNEQFF.

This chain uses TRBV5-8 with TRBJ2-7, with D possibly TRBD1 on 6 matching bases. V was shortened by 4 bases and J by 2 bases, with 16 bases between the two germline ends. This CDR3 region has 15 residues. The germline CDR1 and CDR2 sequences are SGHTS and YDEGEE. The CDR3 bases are TGTGCCAGCAGCGCCGGGACACATTGGACCTACGAGCAGTACTTC. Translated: CASSAGTHWTYEQYF.